This TCR beta chain was profiled in a study of blood T cell repertoires in COVID-19. Study background: Samples taken during acute and convalescent COVID-19 were collected in the United States, Italy and Spain. PBMCs, B-cell-depleted T cells, or T cells provided the cDNA or gDNA that made up the material.

Source study methods: Amplified reference gene primers provided the basis for estimating nucleated cell counts. Repertoires were generated with immunoSEQ multiplex PCR, while TCRdb's copy carries only in-frame clones and drops some. V and J calls and clone size are given by that table; D and trimming were obtained from the DNA. The table records roughly 100,000 clones, about 76% of them present only once. CDR3 length: 15 amino acids. CDR1 is KGHSH and CDR2 is LQKENI in the germline V gene. V lost 2 bases, J lost 4 bases, and 14 bases lay in between. The receptor's source is a woman between 70 and 85 years old with acute or convalescent COVID-19. The chain links TRBV18 to TRBJ1-2; a weak D match, TRBD1 (5 bases). The source material was peripheral blood. The DNA of the CDR3 is TGTGCCAGCTCACCATCCGGGGGACCCCCCTATGGCTACACCTTC. This codes for CASSPSGGPPYGYTF.